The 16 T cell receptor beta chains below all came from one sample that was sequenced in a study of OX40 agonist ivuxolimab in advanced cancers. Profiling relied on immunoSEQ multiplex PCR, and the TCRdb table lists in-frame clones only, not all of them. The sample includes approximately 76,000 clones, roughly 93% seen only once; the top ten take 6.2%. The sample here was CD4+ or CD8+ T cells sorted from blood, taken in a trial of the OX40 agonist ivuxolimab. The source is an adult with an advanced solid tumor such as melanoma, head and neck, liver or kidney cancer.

The CDR3 sequence is CASSYSGRYTDTQYF. The CDR3, as DNA: TGTGCCAGCAGTTACTCGGGCAGATACACAGATACGCAGTATTTT. The chain joins TRBV6-5 to TRBJ2-3; the D is unclear. CDR1 is MNHEY, CDR2 SVGAGI, per germline. Trimming shortened V by 0 bases and J by 2 bases, and 9 bases separated the two germline ends. This CDR3 contains 15 residues.

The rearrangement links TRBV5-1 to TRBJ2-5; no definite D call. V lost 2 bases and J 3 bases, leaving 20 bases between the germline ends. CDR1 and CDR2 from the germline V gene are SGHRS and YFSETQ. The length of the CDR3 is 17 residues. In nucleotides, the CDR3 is TGCGCCAGCAGCTTCCGGGCGCTTACCTCCTCCAAAGAGACCCAGTACTTC. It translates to CASSFRALTSSKETQYF.

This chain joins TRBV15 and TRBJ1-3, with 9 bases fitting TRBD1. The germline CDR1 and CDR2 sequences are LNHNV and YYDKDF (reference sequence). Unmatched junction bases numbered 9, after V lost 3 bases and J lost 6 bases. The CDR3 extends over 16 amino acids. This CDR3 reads CATSSPGTGKKNTIYF. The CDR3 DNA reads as TGTGCCACCAGCAGTCCCGGGACAGGGAAGAAAAACACCATATATTTT.

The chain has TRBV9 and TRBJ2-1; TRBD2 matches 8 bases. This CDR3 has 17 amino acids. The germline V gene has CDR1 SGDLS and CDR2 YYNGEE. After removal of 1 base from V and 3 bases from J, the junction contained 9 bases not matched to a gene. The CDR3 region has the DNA TGTGCCAGCAGCGTATCGGGTCTACGGGAGGGCTACAATGAGCAGTTCTTC. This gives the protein CASSVSGLREGYNEQFF.

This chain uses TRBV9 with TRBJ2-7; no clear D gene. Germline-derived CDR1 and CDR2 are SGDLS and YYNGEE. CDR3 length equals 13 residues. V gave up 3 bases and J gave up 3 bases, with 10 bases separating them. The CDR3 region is CASSDGIRYEQYF. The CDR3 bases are TGTGCCAGCAGCGACGGTATCCGCTACGAGCAGTACTTC.

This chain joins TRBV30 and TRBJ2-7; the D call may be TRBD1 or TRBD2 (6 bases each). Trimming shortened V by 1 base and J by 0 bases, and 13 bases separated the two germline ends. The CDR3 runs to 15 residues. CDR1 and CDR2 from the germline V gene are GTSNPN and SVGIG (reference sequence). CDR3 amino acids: CAWSALPGASYEQYF. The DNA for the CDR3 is TGTGCCTGGAGTGCCCTCCCGGGGGCCTCCTACGAGCAGTACTTC. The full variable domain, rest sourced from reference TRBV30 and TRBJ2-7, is SQTIHQWPATLVQPVGSPLSLECTVEGTSNPNLYWYRQAAGRGLQLLFYSVGIGQISSEVPQNLSASRPQDRQFILSSKKLLLSDSGFYLCAWSALPGASYEQYFGPGTRLTVT.

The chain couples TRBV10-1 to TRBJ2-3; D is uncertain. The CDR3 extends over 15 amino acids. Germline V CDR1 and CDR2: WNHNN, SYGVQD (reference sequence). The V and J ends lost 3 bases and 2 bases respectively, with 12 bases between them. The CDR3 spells CASSDGLTSTDTQYF. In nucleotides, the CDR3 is TGCGCCAGCAGTGATGGGTTAACTTCCACAGATACGCAGTATTTT.

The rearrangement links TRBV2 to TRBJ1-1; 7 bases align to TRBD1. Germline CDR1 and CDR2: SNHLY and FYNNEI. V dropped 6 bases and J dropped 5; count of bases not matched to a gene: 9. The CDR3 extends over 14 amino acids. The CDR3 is CASSPRGAGTEAFF. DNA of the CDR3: TGTGCCAGCAGCCCCAGGGGGGCGGGAACTGAAGCTTTCTTT.

The CDR3 region is CASSQQVIGGATQETQYF. The CDR3 coding sequence is TGCGCCAGCAGCCAACAGGTGATCGGGGGGGCTACTCAAGAGACCCAGTACTTC. The rearrangement links TRBV4-3 to TRBJ2-5; 8 bases line up with TRBD2. V trimming: 2 bases; J trimming: 2 bases; junction bases outside the gene matches: 13. Per the germline V gene, CDR1 is LGHNA and CDR2 is YSLEER. The CDR3 is 18 amino acids.

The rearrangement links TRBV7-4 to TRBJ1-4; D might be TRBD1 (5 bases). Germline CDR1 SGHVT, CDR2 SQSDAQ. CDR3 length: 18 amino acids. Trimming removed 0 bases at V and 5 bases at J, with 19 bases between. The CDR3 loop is CASSLAPGDAGWNEKLFF. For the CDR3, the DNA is TGTGCCAGCAGCTTAGCCCCCGGGGACGCGGGATGGAATGAAAAACTGTTTTTT.

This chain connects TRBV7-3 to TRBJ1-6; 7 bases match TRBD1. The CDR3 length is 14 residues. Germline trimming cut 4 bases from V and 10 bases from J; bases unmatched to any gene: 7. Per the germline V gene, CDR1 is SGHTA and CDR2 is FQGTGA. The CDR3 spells CASSSDRRGSPLHF. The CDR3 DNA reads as TGTGCCAGCAGCTCGGACAGGAGGGGATCACCCCTCCACTTT.

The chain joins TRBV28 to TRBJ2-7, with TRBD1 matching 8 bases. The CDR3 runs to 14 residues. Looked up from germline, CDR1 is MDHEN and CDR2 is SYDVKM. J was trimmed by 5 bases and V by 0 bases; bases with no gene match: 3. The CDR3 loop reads CASSLWEQGDEQYF. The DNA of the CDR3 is TGTGCCAGCAGTTTATGGGAACAGGGGGACGAGCAGTACTTC.

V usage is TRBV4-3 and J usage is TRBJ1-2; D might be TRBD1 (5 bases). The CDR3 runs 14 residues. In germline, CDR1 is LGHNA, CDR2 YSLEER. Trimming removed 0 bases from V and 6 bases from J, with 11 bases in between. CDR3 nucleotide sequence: TGCGCCAGCAGCCAAGAAGGAGGGGCTGATGGCTACACCTTC. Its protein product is CASSQEGGADGYTF.

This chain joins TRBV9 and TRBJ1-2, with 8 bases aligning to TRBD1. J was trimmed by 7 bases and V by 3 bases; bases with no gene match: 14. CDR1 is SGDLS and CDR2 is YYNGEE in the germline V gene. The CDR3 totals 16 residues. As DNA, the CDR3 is TGTGCCAGCAGCGCCCCCATTACGACAGGGGAAGGTGGCTACACCTTC. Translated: CASSAPITTGEGGYTF.

CDR3 nucleotides: TGCGCCAGCAGCCAAGACATTTCGGACTGGGGGATCAACAATGAGCAGTTCTTC. Its translation: CASSQDISDWGINNEQFF. The gene calls are TRBV4-1 and TRBJ2-1; D may correspond to TRBD1 or TRBD2 (5 bases each). The CDR3 totals 18 residues. V lost 0 bases and J lost 5, with 20 bases in between. Germline CDR1 MGHRA, CDR2 YSYEKL.

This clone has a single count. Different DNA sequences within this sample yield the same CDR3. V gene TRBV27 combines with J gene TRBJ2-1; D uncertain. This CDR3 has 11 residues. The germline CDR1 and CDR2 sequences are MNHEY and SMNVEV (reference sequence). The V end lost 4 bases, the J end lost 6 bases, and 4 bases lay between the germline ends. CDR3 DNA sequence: TGTGCCAGCAGTTCCGGCAATGAGCAGTTCTTC. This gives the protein CASSSGNEQFF.